Shown below are 26 T cell receptor beta chains from a single sample sequenced in a study of T cell changes during pregnancy in multiple sclerosis. Profiling relied on immunoSEQ multiplex PCR, and the TCRdb table lists in-frame clones only, not all of them. The sample carries some 28,000 clones, around 93% recorded once. Here the sequenced sample was CD4+ T cells from peripheral blood mononuclear cells, taken after pregnancy. The receptors originated from a female donor with multiple sclerosis, enrolled in a pregnancy study.

V gene TRBV7-8 combines with J gene TRBJ2-3; TRBD2 might be the D (6 bases). Germline loops: CDR1 SGHVS, CDR2 FQNEAQ. The length of the CDR3 is 16 residues. V lost 0 bases, J lost 3 bases, and 13 bases lay in between. The CDR3 bases are TGTGCCAGCAGCTTAGCGGTTGCCGGGGGAACAGATACGCAGTATTTT. Its translation is CASSLAVAGGTDTQYF. Drawing the rest from reference TRBV7-8 and TRBJ2-3, the complete variable domain is GAGVSQSPRYKVAKRGQDVALRCDPISGHVSLFWYQQALGQGPEFLTYFQNEAQLDKSGLPSDRFFAERPEGSVSTLKIQRTQQEDSAVYLCASSLAVAGGTDTQYFGPGTRLTVL.

The chain is built from TRBV11-2 and TRBJ2-6; 9 positions match TRBD2. In germline, CDR1 is SGHAT, CDR2 FQNNGV. Unmatched junction bases numbered 10, after V lost 5 bases and J lost 2 bases. This CDR3 is 18 amino acids long. CDR3 DNA sequence: TGTGCCAGCAGCCACCCCCTAGCGGGGACGGCTGGGGCCAACGTCCTGACTTTC. This sequence encodes CASSHPLAGTAGANVLTF.

The V call is TRBV15, the J call TRBJ1-5; no clear D. Germline assignment: CDR1 LNHNV and CDR2 YYDKDF (reference sequence). The V end lost 5 bases, the J end lost 6 bases, and 14 bases lay between the germline ends. The CDR3 is made up of 14 amino acids. The CDR3 sequence: CATSGGGLSQPQHF. The CDR3, as DNA: TGTGCCACCAGCGGAGGAGGGTTGAGTCAGCCCCAGCATTTT.

The chain combines TRBV7-2 with TRBJ1-1, with D possibly being TRBD1 (6 bases). Trimming removed 4 bases from V and 3 bases from J, with 9 bases in between. The CDR3 length is 13 residues. The germline V gene encodes CDR1 SGHTA and CDR2 FQGNSA. CDR3 region: CASSYTGYTEAFF. DNA for the CDR3: TGTGCCAGCAGCTACACAGGGTACACTGAAGCTTTCTTT.

The chain joins TRBV14 to TRBJ1-4; 7 bases agree with TRBD1. The CDR3 consists of 16 residues. Germline values: CDR1 SGHDN, CDR2 FVKESK. With V trimmed by 4 bases and J by 7 bases, 12 bases remained unmatched. For the CDR3, the DNA is TGTGCCAGCAGCCGACGAAACAGGGGAGTAGGTGAAAAACTGTTTTTT. The encoded protein is CASSRRNRGVGEKLFF.

The rearrangement joins TRBV30 to TRBJ1-1, with 7 bases aligning to TRBD1. CDR1 is GTSNPN, CDR2 SVGIG, per germline (reference sequence). The CDR3 totals 11 residues. CDR3 nucleotides: TGTACTACAGGGGTGAACACTGAAGCTTTCTTT. Residues: CTTGVNTEAFF.

This clone showed up just a few times. V is TRBV4-2 and J is TRBJ1-2, with D unclear. CDR3 size: 15 residues. V was shortened by 1 base and J by 1 base, with 10 bases between the two germline ends. Germline V gene sequence: CDR1 LGHNA, CDR2 YNFKEQ. Here the CDR3 reads CASSQGSADNYGYTF. As DNA, the CDR3 is TGTGCCAGCAGCCAAGGGTCGGCGGATAACTATGGCTACACCTTC.

The chain joins TRBV11-3 to TRBJ2-1; 9 positions match TRBD2. CDR1 and CDR2 from the germline V gene are SGHNT and YENEEA. V dropped 6 bases and J dropped 8; count of bases not matched to a gene: 11. The CDR3 totals 15 residues. DNA for the CDR3: TGTGCCAGCAGTCGGGGGCGGGGGGGCCTCGATGAGCAGTTCTTC. Its protein is CASSRGRGGLDEQFF.

This rearrangement joins TRBV29-1 to TRBJ2-2; a possible D gene is TRBD2 (5 bases). V lost 8 bases, J lost 4 bases, and 23 bases lay in between. Germline V gene lookup returns CDR1 SQVTM and CDR2 ANQGSEA. CDR3 length: 16 amino acids. The CDR3, as DNA: TGCAGCTTGTACACCGGTGGAGGAGTGTGCACCGGGGAGCTGTTTTTT. Translation: CSLYTGGGVCTGELFF.

The V gene is TRBV19, the J gene TRBJ2-2; D is unclear. CDR3 length equals 15 residues. Trimming removed 0 bases from V and 8 bases from J, with 13 bases in between. Germline CDR1 and CDR2: LNHDA and SQIVND (reference sequence). The CDR3 DNA reads as TGTGCCAGTAGTATAGACGGTTATCGAGAAGGGGAGCTGTTTTTT. Its protein product is CASSIDGYREGELFF.

This clone was recorded once. The chain recombines TRBV7-9 with TRBJ2-7, with 11 bases fitting TRBD2. Germline trimming cut 7 bases from V and 6 bases from J; bases unmatched to any gene: 11. Germline lookup yields CDR1 SEHNR and CDR2 FQNEAQ (reference sequence). CDR3 length: 15 amino acids. The CDR3 loop is CASNRGLAGGGEQYF. In nucleotides, the CDR3 is TGTGCCAGCAACCGGGGGCTAGCGGGAGGTGGCGAGCAGTACTTC.

This chain connects TRBV5-1 to TRBJ2-7, with 8 bases that match TRBD1. The CDR3 loop spans 15 amino acids. The trim removed 7 bases at V and 6 bases at J, leaving 15 bases unmatched. Germline CDR1 reads SGHRS; CDR2 reads YFSETQ. The CDR3 is CASEGGGQGIGEQYF. CDR3 coding DNA: TGCGCCAGCGAAGGAGGCGGACAGGGCATTGGCGAGCAGTACTTC.

The chain carries TRBV5-1 and TRBJ2-7, with D possibly being TRBD1 (6 bases). The ends were cut back, 1 base at V and 4 bases at J, with 12 bases in the middle. The CDR3 is made up of 14 amino acids. Germline V gives CDR1 SGHRS, CDR2 YFSETQ. This CDR3 is CASSLTGPRYEQYF. The CDR3 DNA is TGCGCCAGCAGCTTGACAGGGCCCAGGTACGAGCAGTACTTC. The full variable domain, its missing parts supplied by reference TRBV5-1 and TRBJ2-7, is KAGVTQTPRYLIKTRGQQVTLSCSPISGHRSVSWYQQTPGQGLQFLFEYFSETQRNKGNFPGRFSGRQFSNSRSEMNVSTLELGDSALYLCASSLTGPRYEQYFGPGTRLTVT.

The V gene is TRBV6-4, the J gene TRBJ1-1, with TRBD1 matching over 8 bases. Germline-derived CDR1 and CDR2 are MRHNA and SNTAGT. The CDR3 consists of 15 residues. With V trimmed by 6 bases and J by 3 bases, 9 bases remained unmatched. In nucleotides, the CDR3 is TGTGCCAGCAGGAGCGACAGGGGAAGGGACACTGAAGCTTTCTTT. Translation: CASRSDRGRDTEAFF.

The chain uses TRBV2 and TRBJ1-3; unclear D gene. CDR3 size: 15 residues. Germline loops: CDR1 SNHLY, CDR2 FYNNEI. Trimming removed 6 bases at V and 4 bases at J, with 16 bases between. The CDR3 protein is CASRRNLGGGNTIYF. The CDR3 nucleotides are TGTGCCAGCAGGCGAAATCTAGGCGGAGGAAACACCATATATTTT.

This clone has more than one count but fewer than ten. The genes are TRBV7-2 and TRBJ1-1, with a possible D match to TRBD1 (5 bases). This CDR3 spans 15 amino acids. The germline V and J ends were trimmed by 4 bases and 0 bases, with 12 bases remaining between them. Germline values: CDR1 SGHTA, CDR2 FQGNSA. Here the CDR3 reads CASSYTQEMNTEAFF. The DNA for the CDR3 is TGTGCCAGCAGCTATACACAGGAAATGAACACTGAAGCTTTCTTT. Full variable domain (missing parts from reference TRBV7-2 and TRBJ1-1): GAGVSQSPSNKVTEKGKDVELRCDPISGHTALYWYRQSLGQGLEFLIYFQGNSAPDKSGLPSDRFSAERTGGSVSTLTIQRTQQEDSAVYLCASSYTQEMNTEAFFGQGTRLTVV.

This chain connects TRBV7-6 to TRBJ2-1; 12 nucleotides agree with TRBD2. CDR3 length equals 18 residues. Trimming removed 1 base from V and 5 bases from J; junction bases left unmatched: 9. CDR1 is SGHVS and CDR2 is FNYEAQ in the germline V gene. The CDR3 here is CASSLGLAGVGLNNEQFF. The DNA for the CDR3 is TGTGCCAGCAGCTTAGGACTAGCGGGAGTGGGGCTAAACAATGAGCAGTTCTTC.

This chain connects TRBV6-1 to TRBJ1-1; TRBD1 matches at 9 bases. The CDR3 consists of 13 residues. V lost 6 bases and J lost 10; bases outside the gene matches: 9. CDR1 and CDR2 (germline): MNHNS, SASEGT. CDR3 amino acids: CASRENRGRGAFF. The CDR3 DNA reads as TGTGCCAGCAGGGAAAACAGGGGGCGAGGAGCTTTCTTT.

The rearrangement joins TRBV28 to TRBJ1-1; 9 nucleotides agree with TRBD1. The germline V gene has CDR1 MDHEN and CDR2 SYDVKM. V shed 5 bases, J shed 0 bases, and the junction held 7 bases outside the gene matches. CDR3 size: 16 residues. The CDR3 loop is CASSGQDRGMNTEAFF. The CDR3, as DNA: TGTGCCAGCAGTGGACAGGACAGGGGAATGAACACTGAAGCTTTCTTT.

Concerning this clone: Relative to the germline gene, one junction end is altered; a read error may explain this. The chain has TRBV30 and TRBJ1-4, with no clear D. Germline CDR1 and CDR2: GTSNPN and SVGIG (reference sequence). There are 13 residues in the CDR3. DNA for the CDR3: TGTGCCTGGATTCCGGGAAGCAATGCAAAACTGTTTTTT. Protein sequence: CAWIPGSNAKLFF.

This chain connects TRBV13 to TRBJ2-3; 7 positions match TRBD2. Germline lookup yields CDR1 PRHDT and CDR2 FYEKMQ (reference sequence). This CDR3 contains 15 residues. V lost 2 bases and J lost 1; bases outside the gene matches: 3. The DNA for the CDR3 is TGTGCCAGCAGCTTAAAGGCGGGAGGCACAGATACGCAGTATTTT. Translation gives CASSLKAGGTDTQYF.

The gene calls are TRBV6-5 and TRBJ1-5, with 10 bases aligning to TRBD1. V shed 4 bases and J 2 bases; nucleotides not matched to a gene: 2. The germline CDR1 and CDR2 sequences are MNHEY and SVGAGI. CDR3 length: 15 amino acids. CDR3 DNA sequence: TGTGCCAGCAGTTCCGGACAGGGGGGCAATCAGCCCCAGCATTTT. Protein product: CASSSGQGGNQPQHF.

The CDR3 loop is CASSPRTGYGEKLFF. The CDR3, as DNA: TGTGCCAGCAGCCCCCGGACAGGGTACGGCGAAAAACTGTTTTTT. This rearrangement joins TRBV6-5 to TRBJ1-4, with 8 positions matching TRBD1. CDR3 length: 15 amino acids. From germline, CDR1 is MNHEY and CDR2 SVGAGI. The trim removed 6 bases at V and 8 bases at J, leaving 11 bases unmatched.

V usage is TRBV30 and J usage is TRBJ2-3, with TRBD2 as a possible D gene (6 bases). This CDR3 contains 15 residues. The V end lost 3 bases, the J end lost 4 bases, and 17 bases lay between the germline ends. Germline V gene lookup returns CDR1 GTSNPN and CDR2 SVGIG (reference sequence). The CDR3 nucleotides read TGTGCCTGGAGCGTACCCGGGACTTTCTCAGATACGCAGTATTTT. It translates to CAWSVPGTFSDTQYF.

The chain is built from TRBV7-2 and TRBJ2-2; tentatively, D is TRBD2 (5 bases). The CDR3 covers 15 residues. The V end lost 2 bases, the J end lost 3 bases, and 10 bases lay between the germline ends. Germline CDR1 reads SGHTA; CDR2 reads FQGNSA. The CDR3 here is CASSLKGRDTGELFF. The CDR3 DNA reads TGTGCCAGCAGCTTAAAAGGGCGGGACACCGGGGAGCTGTTTTTT.

V is TRBV5-1 and J is TRBJ2-2; D is perhaps TRBD1 (5 bases). V was cut by 4 bases and J by 0 bases, with 13 bases left in between. Germline CDR1 and CDR2: SGHRS and YFSETQ. The CDR3 length is 16 residues. CDR3 nucleotide sequence: TGCGCCAGCAGCCCTGGAGACAGATCGAACACCGGGGAGCTGTTTTTT. This sequence encodes CASSPGDRSNTGELFF.